This T cell receptor beta chain was profiled in a study of blood T cells in healthy people across ages. Together with a sample-barcoded 5' primer, a J-beta primer mix was included in a second PCR lasting about 7 to 12 cycles. Each CDR3 protein gets one entry after TCRdb re-called the 5' RACE reads with MiXCR. The sample lists roughly 1,100,000 distinct CDR3 sequences, around 25% occurring once. Turning to this clonotype: Its antigen is currently unknown.

This CDR3 comprises 15 residues. V lost 3 bases and J 2 bases, leaving 11 bases between the germline ends. In germline, CDR1 is MNHNS, CDR2 SASEGT. The study, taken as a whole, reports: PBMCs went unsorted, and a conclusive naive versus antigen-experienced comparison was therefore prevented.

Per-sample yields of isolated PBMCs were at least 6 million. Another study also made use of these data, one on T cells of mothers and their children. From that paper: Nine systemically healthy Caucasian donors: three mothers, six children. Related pairs of mothers and children showed slightly higher, non-significant overlap versus unrelated pairs.

The sample taken for sequencing was blood. The sequence was obtained from a girl between 2 and 10 years old in good health. The V call is TRBV6-1, the J call TRBJ1-5; D perhaps matches TRBD1 (6 bases). The CDR3 bases are TGTGCCAGCAGTGATTTGGGGGCAGGCAATCAGCCCCAGCATTTT. Its protein product is CASSDLGAGNQPQHF.